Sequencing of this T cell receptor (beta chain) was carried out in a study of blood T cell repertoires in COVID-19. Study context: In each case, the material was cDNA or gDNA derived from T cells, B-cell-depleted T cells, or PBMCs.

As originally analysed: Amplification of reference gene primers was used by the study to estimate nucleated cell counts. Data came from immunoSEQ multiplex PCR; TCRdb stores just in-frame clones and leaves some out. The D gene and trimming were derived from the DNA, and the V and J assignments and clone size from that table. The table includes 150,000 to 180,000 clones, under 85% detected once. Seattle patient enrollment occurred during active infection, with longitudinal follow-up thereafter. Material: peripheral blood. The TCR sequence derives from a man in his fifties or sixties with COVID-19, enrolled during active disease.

The DNA for the CDR3 is TGTGCCAGCAGCTCGGGACAGATTGCTAACTATGGCTACACCTTC. Its protein is CASSSGQIANYGYTF. The rearrangement uses TRBV9 and TRBJ1-2, with TRBD1 identical over 7 bases. V lost 4 bases to trimming and J lost 0 bases; unmatched junction nucleotides: 6. The germline CDR1 and CDR2 sequences are SGDLS and YYNGEE. The CDR3 has 15 residues.